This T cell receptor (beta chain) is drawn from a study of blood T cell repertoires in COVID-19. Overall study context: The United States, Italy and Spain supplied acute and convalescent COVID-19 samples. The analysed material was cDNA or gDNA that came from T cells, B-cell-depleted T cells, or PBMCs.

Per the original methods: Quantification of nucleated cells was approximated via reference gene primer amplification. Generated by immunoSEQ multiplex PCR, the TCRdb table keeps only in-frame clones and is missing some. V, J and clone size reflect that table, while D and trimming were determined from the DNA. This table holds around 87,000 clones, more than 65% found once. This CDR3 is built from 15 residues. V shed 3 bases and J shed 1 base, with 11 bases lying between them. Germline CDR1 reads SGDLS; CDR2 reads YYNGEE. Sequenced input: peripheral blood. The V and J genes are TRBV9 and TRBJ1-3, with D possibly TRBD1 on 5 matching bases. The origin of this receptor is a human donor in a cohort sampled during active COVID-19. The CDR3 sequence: CASSAGQFSGNTIYF. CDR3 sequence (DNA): TGTGCCAGCAGCGCCGGACAATTTTCTGGAAACACCATATATTTT.